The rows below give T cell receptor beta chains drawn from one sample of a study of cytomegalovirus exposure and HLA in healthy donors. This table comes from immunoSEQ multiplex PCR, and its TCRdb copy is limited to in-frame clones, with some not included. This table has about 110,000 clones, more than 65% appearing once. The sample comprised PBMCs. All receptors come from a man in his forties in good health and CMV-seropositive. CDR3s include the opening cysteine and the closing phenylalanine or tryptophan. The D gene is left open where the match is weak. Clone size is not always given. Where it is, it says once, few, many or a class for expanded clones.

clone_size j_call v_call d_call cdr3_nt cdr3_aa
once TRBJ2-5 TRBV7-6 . TGTGCCAGCAGCTCTGGAGGAATCCGGTTGGAGACCCAGTACTTC CASSSGGIRLETQYF
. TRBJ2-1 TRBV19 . TGTGCCAGTAGCAGAACTCGTTCGGAGAAGCCCTCCAATGAGCAGTTCTTC CASSRTRSEKPSNEQFF
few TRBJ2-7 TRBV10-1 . TGCGCCAGCAACTCCGGGATACCGGGCTTGTACGAGCAGTACTTC CASNSGIPGLYEQYF
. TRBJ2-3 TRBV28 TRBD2 TGTGCCAGCACCGCTAGCGGGAAAAAAGATACGCAGTATTTT CASTASGKKDTQYF
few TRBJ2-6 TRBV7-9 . TGTGCCAGCAGCTTACGGCAGGGGCAGGCTGGGGCCAACGGCCTGACTTTC CASSLRQGQAGANGLTF
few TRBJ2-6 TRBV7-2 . TGTGCCACTGGAAGGGGAGGCTCTGGGGCCAACGTCCTGACTTTC CATGRGGSGANVLTF
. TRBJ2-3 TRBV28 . TGTGCCAGCAGTACCACAGGGTTGATTGTTGGGAATACGCAGTATTTT CASSTTGLIVGNTQYF
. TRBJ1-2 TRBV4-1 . TGCGCCAGCAGGGCGGGGGGCGACTATGGCTACACCTTC CASRAGGDYGYTF
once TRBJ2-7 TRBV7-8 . TGTGCCAGCAGCTTAGCACGAGGCTACGAGCAGTACTTC CASSLARGYEQYF
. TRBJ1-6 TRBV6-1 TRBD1 TGTGCCAGCAGTGAAGGCTACAGGGGGCTTTCACCCCTCCACTTT CASSEGYRGLSPLHF
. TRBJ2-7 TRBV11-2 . TGTGCCAGCAGCCCATTAGGATCAGGGACCTACGAGCAGTACTTC CASSPLGSGTYEQYF
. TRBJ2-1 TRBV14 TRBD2 TGTGCCAGCAGGACGTCGCGGGAGGGTAATGAGCAGTTCTTC CASRTSREGNEQFF
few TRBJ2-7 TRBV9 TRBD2 TGTGCCAGCAGCCCCCGGATAGCGGGAGTACGTAACATACGGGAGCAGTACTTC CASSPRIAGVRNIREQYF
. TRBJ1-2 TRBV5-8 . TGTGCCAGCAGCCGGAACATAAATCAAAACAGGGCCTATGGCTACACCTTC CASSRNINQNRAYGYTF
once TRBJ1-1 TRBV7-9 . TGTGCCAGCAGCTTAGGACAGGCGTGGGATGCAGCTTTCTTT CASSLGQAWDAAFF
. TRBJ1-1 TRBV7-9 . TGTGCCAGCAGCTTAGCTGAGACTGAAGCTTTCTTT CASSLAETEAFF
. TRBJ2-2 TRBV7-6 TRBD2 TGTGCCAGCAGCATAGAGTCGAGCGGGGGGGCCTACACCGGGGAGCTGTTTTTT CASSIESSGGAYTGELFF
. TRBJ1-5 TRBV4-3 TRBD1 TGCGCCAGCAGCCAAGATGCAGGGGGCGCGGGTCAGCCCCAGCATTTT CASSQDAGGAGQPQHF
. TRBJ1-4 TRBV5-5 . TGTGCCAGCAGCCTCTCAGGGCTTCGGGAAAAACTGTTTTTT CASSLSGLREKLFF
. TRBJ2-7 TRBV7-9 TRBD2 TGTGCCAGCAGCTCGCGGGGGGACTACGAGCAGTACTTC CASSSRGDYEQYF